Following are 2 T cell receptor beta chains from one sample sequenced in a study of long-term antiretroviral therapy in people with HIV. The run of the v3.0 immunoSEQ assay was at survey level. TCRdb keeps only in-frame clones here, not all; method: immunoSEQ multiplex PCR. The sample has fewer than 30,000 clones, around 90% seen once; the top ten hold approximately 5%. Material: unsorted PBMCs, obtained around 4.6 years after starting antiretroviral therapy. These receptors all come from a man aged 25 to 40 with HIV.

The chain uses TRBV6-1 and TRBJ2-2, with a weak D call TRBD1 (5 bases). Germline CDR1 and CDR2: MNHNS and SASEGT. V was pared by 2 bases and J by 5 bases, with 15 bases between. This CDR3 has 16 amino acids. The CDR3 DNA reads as TGTGCCAGCAGTGAATTCCAGGGCGGATGGACCGGGGAGCTGTTTTTT. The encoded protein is CASSEFQGGWTGELFF.

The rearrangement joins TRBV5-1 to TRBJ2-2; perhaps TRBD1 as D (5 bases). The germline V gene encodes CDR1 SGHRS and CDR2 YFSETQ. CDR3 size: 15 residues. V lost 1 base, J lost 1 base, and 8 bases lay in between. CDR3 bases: TGCGCCAGCAGCTTGAGTCAGGGGAACACCGGGGAGCTGTTTTTT. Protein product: CASSLSQGNTGELFF.